The entry that follows covers one T cell receptor (beta chain) sequence. Its antigen is not yet known. One base away there is no much larger clone; base qualities are not given. This record belongs to a study of breast tumors, draining lymph nodes, adjacent tissues (dated by TCRdb to 2016 to 2017). Regarding the research as a whole: Breast cancer patients provided tumor, adjacent nontumor tissue and axillary lymph nodes, and the study compared the TCR beta repertoires across these three sources. The study was designed to assess the relationships and possible T-cell exchange between tumor, surrounding tissue and draining lymph node repertoires in human breast cancer.

Lymph node samples were obtained from the axillary draining lymph nodes of breast cancer patients. What the study reported, not specific to this receptor: Tumor T-cell repertoires showed less diversity than lymph node repertoires and more diversity than nontumor tissue repertoires, and tumor T-cell repertoires showed preferential V and J gene usage. In luminal-like breast cancer, tumor and nontumor tissue repertoires resembled each other significantly more than in basal-like breast cancer. The data were considered consistent with the idea that most tumor T cells come from the lymph node and then expand in tumor tissue. The study presented the conclusion that tumor T cells originate in lymph nodes as consistent with a hypothesis, not as something directly demonstrated.

These reads were obtained on an Illumina HiSeq 2000. Multiplex PCR amplification was used to build the TCR beta chain libraries. The amplified TCR beta chain products were analyzed by high-throughput sequencing. Through fastp at Q25 and MiXCR, TCRdb rebuilt clones from the public reads, retaining in-frame beta chains. Entries are consolidated by CDR3 protein sequence, retaining the most common genes and DNA. The sample yields about 230,000 distinct CDR3 sequences; about 32% were counted once. The top ten clones comprise approximately 1.4% of the sample. The CDR3 runs 17 residues from the cysteine to the phenylalanine. The entry retains the CDR3 DNA only, 51 bases that are in frame from base 1. The germline V end is reduced by 1 base and the J end by 4 bases; junction bases left unmatched: 15. The germline V gene (reference sequence) supplies CDR1 DFQATT and CDR2 SNEGSKA.

The rearranged segments are TRBV20-1 and TRBJ2-5, and TRBD2 aligns with 7 junction nucleotides. The TCR sequence derives from a female donor with breast cancer. Some clones in this sample may be carry-over from other donors' samples. The sample taken for sequencing was axillary lymph node tissue. The CDR3 loop reads CSARGNRRLAARETQYF. The bases read TGCAGTGCTAGAGGCAATAGAAGGCTAGCGGCAAGAGAGACCCAGTACTTC.